This record covers a single T cell receptor beta chain. The CDR3 sequence is 17 residues long. Between the trimmed V and J ends, which lost 2 bases and 0 bases, there was a span of 11 bases. Germline V gene data show CDR1 as SGHAT and CDR2 as FQDESV (reference sequence). The data were obtained in a study of T cell changes during pregnancy in multiple sclerosis. Profiled with immunoSEQ multiplex PCR; TCRdb holds only in-frame clones, not every one. Of about 72,000 clones listed, roughly 91% are singletons. This chain uses TRBV11-1 with TRBJ2-6; D unclear. The receptor was isolated from a female donor in good health, enrolled as a control in a pregnancy study. This specimen was peripheral blood, taken in the third trimester of pregnancy. The CDR3 here is CASSLTIRSSGANVLTF. The CDR3 nucleotides are TGTGCCAGCAGCTTAACCATCCGGAGCTCTGGGGCCAACGTCCTGACTTTC.